The 21 T cell receptor beta chains reported below all come from one sample, sequenced in a study of blood T cell repertoires in COVID-19. Libraries were prepared by immunoSEQ multiplex PCR; TCRdb keeps only in-frame clonotypes and omits some of them. Among 200,000 to 300,000 clones listed, 70% to 90% were seen once. Sequenced: PBMCs or T cells enriched from blood (not recorded which). Receptors originate from a woman aged 40-49 years with acute COVID-19.

V and J are TRBV11-2 and TRBJ2-5, with 7 bases lining up with TRBD1. The CDR3 runs 14 residues. Germline V gene data show CDR1 as SGHAT and CDR2 as FQNNGV. The V segment lost 5 bases and the J segment 3 bases; nucleotides outside the gene matches: 6. This chain's CDR3 is CASSPYDREETQYF. The CDR3, as DNA: TGTGCCAGCAGCCCATACGACAGGGAAGAGACCCAGTACTTC.

DNA of the CDR3: TGTGCCAGCAGCTTGGGGGGCGCAAACTCCTACGAGCAGTACGTC. Its translation: CASSLGGANSYEQYV. The chain uses TRBV5-5 and TRBJ2-7, with D perhaps matching TRBD1 (5 bases). Germline V gene sequence: CDR1 SGHKS, CDR2 YYEKEE (reference sequence). There are 15 residues in the CDR3. V was trimmed by 0 bases and J by 0 bases, leaving 10 bases between them.

The chain combines TRBV29-1 with TRBJ2-1; 9 nucleotides align to TRBD2. This CDR3 is built from 15 residues. V was pared by 4 bases and J by 3 bases, with 7 bases of the junction left unmatched. CDR1 and CDR2 (germline): SQVTM, ANQGSEA. The CDR3 here is CSVAKAGGHYNEQFF. In DNA form, the CDR3 reads TGCAGCGTTGCCAAGGCGGGGGGGCACTACAATGAGCAGTTCTTC.

CDR3 in DNA: TGTGCCAGCAGCTTAGAGCTACAGGCCACTGAAGCTTTCTTT. It specifies CASSLELQATEAFF. This chain connects TRBV7-9 to TRBJ1-1; D is possibly TRBD1 (5 bases). Trimming stripped 1 base from V and 4 bases from J, with 10 bases between. CDR3 size: 14 residues. Germline values: CDR1 SEHNR, CDR2 FQNEAQ (reference sequence).

The V and J genes are TRBV3-1 (or the pseudogene TRBV3-2) and TRBJ1-1, with D perhaps TRBD1 (6 bases). Between the trimmed V and J ends, which lost 3 bases and 0 bases, there was a span of 29 bases. This CDR3 spans 21 amino acids. CDR1 LGHDT and CDR2 YNNKEL come from the germline V gene (reference sequence). In nucleotides, the CDR3 is TGTGCCAGCAGCCACAGAGAAGTTCCGTATCCGGGACATACCATGAACACTGAAGCTTTCTTT. This sequence encodes CASSHREVPYPGHTMNTEAFF.

This clone is a singleton in its sample. V and J are TRBV25-1 and TRBJ2-1; TRBD2 agrees at 7 bases. Germline V gene sequence: CDR1 MGHDK, CDR2 SYGVNS. V was clipped by 4 bases and J by 5 bases; unmatched bases: 11. The CDR3 consists of 16 residues. CDR3 sequence reads: CASSAGWREKNNEQFF. CDR3 DNA: TGTGCCAGCAGTGCGGGTTGGCGGGAGAAAAACAATGAGCAGTTCTTC.

The chain joins TRBV7-8 to TRBJ1-5; 8 bases agree with TRBD1. The CDR3 covers 17 residues. V lost 1 base, J lost 1 base, and 6 bases stayed unmatched. Germline V gene data show CDR1 as SGHVS and CDR2 as FQNEAQ. Here the CDR3 reads CASSLEYRDRSNQPQHF. In nucleotides, the CDR3 is TGTGCCAGCAGCTTAGAGTACCGGGACAGGAGCAATCAGCCCCAGCATTTT.

The rearrangement uses TRBV24-1 and TRBJ2-1; 14 nucleotides align to TRBD2. Germline CDR1 is KGHDR and CDR2 is SFDVKD. The CDR3 consists of 15 residues. V dropped 7 bases and J dropped 10; count of bases not matched to a gene: 8. This CDR3 reads CATSAGLAGDWEQFF. Here the CDR3 DNA reads TGTGCCACCAGCGCGGGACTAGCGGGAGATTGGGAGCAGTTCTTC.

The rearrangement links TRBV5-1 to TRBJ1-1, with 9 bases that match TRBD1. The V and J ends lost 4 bases and 3 bases, in that order; junction bases with no gene match: 13. The CDR3 has 17 residues. Germline V gives CDR1 SGHRS, CDR2 YFSETQ. The CDR3 here is CASSPTLIQGADTEAFF. The DNA of the CDR3 is TGCGCCAGCAGCCCGACGTTAATACAGGGGGCTGACACTGAAGCTTTCTTT.

The gene calls are TRBV5-4 and TRBJ2-2; D uncertain. CDR1 and CDR2 from the germline V gene are SGHNT and YYREEE (reference sequence). This CDR3 region has 14 residues. V was trimmed by 1 base and J by 5 bases, leaving 9 bases between them. CDR3: CASSLTVGTGELFF. The CDR3 nucleotides read TGTGCCAGCAGCTTGACAGTTGGGACCGGGGAGCTGTTTTTT.

This clone came up once. CDR3 in amino acids: CASSPTGEESPLHF. The CDR3 region has the DNA TGCGCCAGCAGTCCGACAGGGGAAGAGTCACCCCTCCACTTT. This chain links TRBV10-2 with TRBJ1-6; TRBD1 matches at 8 bases. The CDR3 has 14 amino acids. V was clipped by 5 bases and J by 10 bases; unmatched bases: 7. The germline CDR1 and CDR2 sequences are WSHSY and SAAADI.

The rearrangement uses TRBV12-3 or TRBV12-4 and TRBJ1-2, with 9 bases identical to TRBD1. The ends lost 7 bases at V and 8 bases at J; junction bases unmatched: 8. The CDR3 totals 13 residues. The CDR3 sequence: CASKPQGTGGYTF. The DNA of the CDR3 is TGTGCCAGCAAGCCTCAGGGGACAGGGGGCTACACCTTC.

This sequence joins TRBV5-1 and TRBJ2-2; D might be TRBD1 (6 bases). CDR1 and CDR2 (germline): SGHRS, YFSETQ. The CDR3 has 14 residues. Trimming took 1 base from V and 10 from J, leaving 14 bases between them. CDR3 nucleotide sequence: TGCGCCAGCAGCTTGACGGACAGTGGGTCGGAGCTGTTTTTT. Translation: CASSLTDSGSELFF.

This chain uses TRBV19 with TRBJ2-7; TRBD1 matches at 8 bases. With V trimmed by 3 bases and J by 9 bases, 7 bases remained unmatched. This CDR3 has 13 amino acids. From germline, CDR1 is LNHDA and CDR2 SQIVND (reference sequence). CDR3 protein: CASSIGQGAMQYF. The CDR3 DNA is TGTGCCAGTAGTATTGGACAGGGAGCAATGCAGTACTTC.

This clone was detected once. V usage is TRBV7-2 and J usage is TRBJ2-7; D is unresolved. CDR1 SGHTA and CDR2 FQGNSA come from the germline V gene. This CDR3 is built from 13 residues. Trimming stripped 4 bases from V and 0 bases from J, with 7 bases between. Written as DNA, the CDR3 is TGTGCCAGCAGCTCCCTCCGCTCCTACGAGCAGTACTTC. It translates to CASSSLRSYEQYF.

V usage is TRBV24-1 and J usage is TRBJ2-3; no clear D. Germline CDR1 is KGHDR and CDR2 is SFDVKD. V dropped 7 bases and J dropped 0 bases, with 7 bases sitting between them. The CDR3 has 13 amino acids. The chain's CDR3 is CATRDTSTDTQYF. CDR3 DNA: TGTGCCACCAGGGATACTAGCACAGATACGCAGTATTTT.

J is TRBJ1-6 and V is TRBV4-3; D unclear. The CDR3 is 16 residues long. The germline gives CDR1 LGHNA, CDR2 YSLEER. V was cut by 1 base and J by 8 bases, with 15 bases left in between. Here the CDR3 reads CASSQVFQDGDSPLHF. The CDR3 DNA reads TGCGCCAGCAGCCAAGTCTTCCAGGACGGGGATTCACCCCTCCACTTT.

The chain recombines TRBV30 with TRBJ2-2; TRBD1 matches 10 bases. J was trimmed by 6 bases and V by 1 base; bases with no gene match: 2. Germline V gives CDR1 GTSNPN, CDR2 SVGIG (reference sequence). The CDR3 is 14 amino acids. Here the CDR3 DNA reads TGTGCCTGGAGTGATGGACAGGGGGCCGGGGAGCTGTTTTTT. This sequence encodes CAWSDGQGAGELFF.

The J gene is TRBJ2-3, the V gene TRBV23-1; D call uncertain. TRBV23-1 is given ORF status, its function remaining uncertain. V was trimmed by 6 bases and J by 4 bases, leaving 5 bases between them. The CDR3 runs to 11 residues. For the CDR3, the DNA is TGCGCCAGCAGAACGGCAGATACGCAGTATTTT. This codes for CASRTADTQYF.

The chain has TRBV29-1 and TRBJ1-1; no definite D call. Trimming shortened V by 4 bases and J by 0 bases, and 12 bases separated the two germline ends. This CDR3 has 14 amino acids. The germline V gene has CDR1 SQVTM and CDR2 ANQGSEA. The CDR3 region is CSVVSTTLNTEAFF. The CDR3 DNA reads as TGCAGCGTTGTTTCCACAACCTTGAACACTGAAGCTTTCTTT. Looking up the rest from reference TRBV29-1 and TRBJ1-1 gives the full variable domain: SAVISQKPSRDICQRGTSLTIQCQVDSQVTMMFWYRQQPGQSLTLIATANQGSEATYESGFVIDKFPISRPNLTFSTLTVSNMSPEDSSIYLCSVVSTTLNTEAFFGQGTRLTVV.

The chain joins TRBV7-9 to TRBJ1-3; TRBD1 matches at 9 bases. Germline assignment: CDR1 SEHNR and CDR2 FQNEAQ (reference sequence). The ends lost 4 bases at V and 2 bases at J; junction bases unmatched: 3. The CDR3 spans 15 residues. CDR3 residues: CASSYGQGPGNTIYF. The CDR3 nucleotides read TGTGCCAGCAGCTACGGACAGGGGCCTGGAAACACCATATATTTT.